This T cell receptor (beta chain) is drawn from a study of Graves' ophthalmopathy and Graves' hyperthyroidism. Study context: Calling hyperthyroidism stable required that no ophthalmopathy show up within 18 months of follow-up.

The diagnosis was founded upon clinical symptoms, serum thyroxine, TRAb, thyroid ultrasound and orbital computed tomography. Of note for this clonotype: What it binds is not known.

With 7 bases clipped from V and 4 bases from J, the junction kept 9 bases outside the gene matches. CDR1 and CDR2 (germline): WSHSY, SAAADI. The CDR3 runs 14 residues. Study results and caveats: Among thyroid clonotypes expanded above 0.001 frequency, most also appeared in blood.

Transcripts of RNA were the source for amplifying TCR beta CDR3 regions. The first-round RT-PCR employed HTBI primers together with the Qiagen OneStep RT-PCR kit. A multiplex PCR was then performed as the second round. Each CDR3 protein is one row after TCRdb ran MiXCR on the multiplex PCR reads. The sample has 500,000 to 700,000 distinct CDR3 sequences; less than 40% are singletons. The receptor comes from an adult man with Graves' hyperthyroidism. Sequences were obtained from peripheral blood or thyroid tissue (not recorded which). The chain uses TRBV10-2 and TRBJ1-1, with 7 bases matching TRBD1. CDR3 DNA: TGCGCCAGCAAGACAGGGCGGCAGGGCACTGAAGCTTTCTTT. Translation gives CASKTGRQGTEAFF.